The 14 T cell receptor beta chains below come from one sample, sequenced in a study of blood T cells in healthy people across ages (dated by TCRdb to 2014 to 2015). To prepare the library, 5' RACE was applied. Reads for this sample came from an Illumina HiSeq 2500. A second PCR of about 7 to 12 cycles was run with a J-beta primer mix and a sample-barcoded 5' primer. TCRdb applied fastp at Q25 and MiXCR to the public reads, then kept only in-frame beta chains. Here each entry gathers all rows of one CDR3 protein and keeps the most common genes and DNA. For this sample there are about 1.8 million distinct CDR3 sequences; about 50% appear just once. The biggest ten clones account for 2.1% of the sample. Sample: blood. The receptors were sampled from a woman in her 40s in good health.

Regarding this clonotype: A read error may produce the germline difference seen at one junction end. The J gene is TRBJ2-4, the V gene TRBV28; D call uncertain. TRBJ2-7 explains the end of the DNA better; the J call may be wrong. Germline CDR1 reads MDHEN; CDR2 reads SYDVKM. The CDR3 loop spans 12 amino acids. CDR3 coding DNA: TGTACCAGCAGTTTACTTCGGGACGAGCAGTACTTC. It encodes CTSSLLRDEQYF.

The chain couples TRBV9 to TRBJ2-3; unclear D gene. Trimming took off 5 bases at V and 3 bases at J, with 7 bases between the two ends. Looked up from germline, CDR1 is SGDLS and CDR2 is YYNGEE. This CDR3 spans 12 amino acids. The CDR3 region has the DNA TGTGCCAGCAGGGGCATGACAGATACGCAGTATTTT. Amino acid sequence: CASRGMTDTQYF.

CDR3 sequence: CASSSRTSGGGDTQYF. CDR3 nucleotide sequence: TGTGCCAGCAGCTCCCGGACTAGCGGGGGGGGAGATACGCAGTATTTT. This chain uses TRBV7-2 with TRBJ2-3; 15 bases are a match to TRBD2. CDR1 is SGHTA and CDR2 is FQGNSA in the germline V gene. This CDR3 contains 16 residues. The ends lost 4 bases at V and 5 bases at J; junction bases unmatched: 4.

This rearrangement joins TRBV5-1 to TRBJ2-7, with 8 bases that match TRBD2. The trim removed 0 bases at V and 7 bases at J, leaving 24 bases unmatched. The CDR3 covers 20 residues. Germline CDR1 and CDR2: SGHRS and YFSETQ. DNA of the CDR3: TGCGCCAGCAGCTTGGGTAAAATGGCGGGGGGCCCACAACCCTACAATGAGCAGTACTTC. This encodes CASSLGKMAGGPQPYNEQYF.

The CDR3 coding sequence is TGCAGTGCTCAACCGGGACCTCCGAATCAGCCCCAGCATTTT. Translating gives CSAQPGPPNQPQHF. The genes are TRBV20-1 and TRBJ1-5, with a weak D call TRBD1 (5 bases). This CDR3 region has 14 residues. V was shortened by 5 bases and J by 4 bases, with 15 bases between the two germline ends. Germline values: CDR1 DFQATT, CDR2 SNEGSKA (reference sequence).

This clonotype was detected only a few times. The V and J genes are TRBV9 and TRBJ2-7; perhaps TRBD1 as D (6 bases). Germline V lookup: CDR1 SGDLS, CDR2 YYNGEE. The V end was cut by 4 bases, the J end by 3 bases, with 14 bases between. CDR3 length: 14 amino acids. The CDR3 region is CASSTRQDDYEQYF. CDR3 sequence (DNA): TGTGCCAGCAGCACTCGACAGGATGACTACGAGCAGTACTTC. The variable domain in full, completed from reference TRBV9 and TRBJ2-7, reads DSGVTQTPKHLITATGQRVTLRCSPRSGDLSVYWYQQSLDQGLQFLIQYYNGEERAKGNILERFSAQQFPDLHSELNLSSLELGDSALYFCASSTRQDDYEQYFGPGTRLTVT.

This clonotype was picked up a small number of times. The V gene is TRBV5-1, the J gene TRBJ2-1, with 7 bases aligning to TRBD1. CDR3 length: 15 residues. J lost 5 bases, V lost 3 bases, and 8 bases had no gene match. The germline V gene encodes CDR1 SGHRS and CDR2 YFSETQ. Here the CDR3 reads CASSSGTALNNEQFF. The CDR3, as DNA: TGCGCCAGCAGCTCCGGGACAGCCCTAAACAATGAGCAGTTCTTC. The variable domain in full, with the rest retrieved from reference TRBV5-1 and TRBJ2-1, is KAGVTQTPRYLIKTRGQQVTLSCSPISGHRSVSWYQQTPGQGLQFLFEYFSETQRNKGNFPGRFSGRQFSNSRSEMNVSTLELGDSALYLCASSSGTALNNEQFFGPGTRLTVL.

A few counts support this clonotype. This chain links TRBV29-1 with TRBJ1-2, with D possibly TRBD1 on 6 matching bases. V was shortened by 5 bases and J by 8 bases, with 15 bases between the two germline ends. Germline lookup yields CDR1 SQVTM and CDR2 ANQGSEA. The CDR3 is 12 amino acids. The CDR3 region has the DNA TGCAGCGTTACTACAGGGTTGAGGGGCTACACCTTC. This encodes CSVTTGLRGYTF.

This rearrangement joins TRBV12-3 or TRBV12-4 to TRBJ2-5, with 8 nucleotides matching TRBD2. This CDR3 is built from 17 residues. The ends lost 5 bases at V and 2 bases at J; junction bases unmatched: 13. The CDR3 loop reads CASSGGRGADIQETQYF. The CDR3 DNA reads as TGTGCCAGCAGTGGGGGGCGGGGGGCCGATATACAAGAGACCCAGTACTTC.

The rearrangement uses TRBV11-2 and TRBJ2-3; D gene ambiguous. The CDR3 loop spans 15 amino acids. The germline V gene encodes CDR1 SGHAT and CDR2 FQNNGV. Trimming took off 3 bases at V and 7 bases at J, with 17 bases between the two ends. CDR3 amino acids: CASSLRQVVGYTQYF. The CDR3, as DNA: TGTGCCAGCAGCTTGAGGCAGGTAGTAGGCTATACGCAGTATTTT.

This sequence joins TRBV6-5 and TRBJ2-1, with 8 nucleotides matching TRBD2. The CDR3 is 16 amino acids. Trimming took 5 bases from V and 9 from J; bases not matched to a gene: 15. Germline values: CDR1 MNHEY, CDR2 SVGAGI. The CDR3 DNA follows: TGTGCCAGCAGTCTCCGCCTAGCGGGTTTTTTAAGTGAGCAGTTCTTC. The encoded protein is CASSLRLAGFLSEQFF.

This clonotype has more than one count but fewer than ten. The CDR3 DNA follows: TGTGCCAGCAGCTTAGTTATCGGGATCGGTCGCACAGATACGCAGTATTTT. It yields the protein CASSLVIGIGRTDTQYF. The V and J genes are TRBV7-9 and TRBJ2-3; D is perhaps TRBD2 (5 bases). This CDR3 is built from 17 residues. Germline CDR1 is SEHNR and CDR2 is FQNEAQ (reference sequence). Trimming stripped 1 base from V and 1 base from J, with 15 bases between.

This clonotype appeared a single time. The rearrangement links TRBV4-1 to TRBJ2-5; TRBD1 matches 11 bases. The CDR3 has 16 amino acids. V gave up 4 bases and J gave up 11 bases; unmatched junction bases: 15. Germline V lookup: CDR1 MGHRA, CDR2 YSYEKL. The CDR3 DNA follows: TGCGCCAGCAGCCGGCCGTTCCGGGACAGGGGGAATGAGCAGTACTTC. Protein product: CASSRPFRDRGNEQYF.

This clonotype has just a few counts. This sequence joins TRBV28 and TRBJ2-4; 7 positions match TRBD2. The CDR3 consists of 12 residues. Germline V gene sequence: CDR1 MDHEN, CDR2 SYDVKM. The ends lost 2 bases at V and 13 bases at J; junction bases unmatched: 5. CDR3 region: CASSLREGLQYF. The CDR3 DNA follows: TGTGCCAGCAGTTTAAGGGAGGGACTACAGTACTTC.